This is a list of T cell receptor beta chains from one sample in a study of vaccination and CD4 T cells after COVID-19. TCRdb re-called the PCR reads with MiXCR, one entry per CDR3 protein. The table includes about 30,000 distinct CDR3 sequences, 36% detected once. These receptors have no identified antigens. The sample was CD4+ T cells from blood, cultured in vitro, taken about 7 months after SARS-CoV-2 vaccination. Every receptor here comes from a human donor who had recovered from COVID-19. CDR3s include the opening cysteine and the closing phenylalanine or tryptophan. A D gene is named only where the DNA matches it firmly. Only part of the rows carry a size: once, few, many, or a class if the clone is expanded.

d_gene	v_gene	j_gene	abundance	CDR3nt	CDR3aa
TRBD1	TRBV6-1	TRBJ2-1	.	TGTGCCAGCAGCGATTGGACAGGGTCCTACAATGAGCAGTTCTTC	CASSDWTGSYNEQFF
TRBD1	TRBV7-9	TRBJ2-5	.	TGTGCCAGCAGCTTGCCTGCTATGACAGGGGAAGAGGAGACCCAGTACTTC	CASSLPAMTGEEETQYF
TRBD2	TRBV5-6	TRBJ2-7	.	TGTGCCAGCAGCTTGTATGCTAGCGGGAGCGGGTACGAGCAGTACTTC	CASSLYASGSGYEQYF
TRBD2	TRBV20-1	TRBJ2-7	few	TGCAGTGCCCCACCGGGGGCGGTAGCGGGGACCCGTGAGCAGTACTTC	CSAPPGAVAGTREQYF
TRBD2	TRBV20-1	TRBJ2-3	few	TGCAGTGCTAGAGGAGCGGGGAGGGTCGATACGCAGTATTTT	CSARGAGRVDTQYF
TRBD1	TRBV15	TRBJ1-5	.	TGTGCCACCAGCAGCAGGGGGGTCAATCAGTCCCAGCATTTT	CATSSRGVNQSQHF
TRBD1	TRBV20-1	TRBJ1-2	medium-sized	TGCAGTGCTAGAGCCTTGACCGGGACAGGGAACTATGGCTACACCTTC	CSARALTGTGNYGYTF
.	TRBV28	TRBJ2-3	.	TGTGCCAGCAGTTTCGGGAGAGGGGTCACAGATACGCAGTATTTT	CASSFGRGVTDTQYF
.	TRBV7-9	TRBJ1-1	.	TGTGCCAGCAGCTTATTGGGGGGGAACACTGAAGCTTTCTTT	CASSLLGGNTEAFF
TRBD2	TRBV10-3	TRBJ2-2	few	TGTGCCACCATAGCGGGAGGGGGAACGGTCGGGGAGCTGTTTTTT	CATIAGGGTVGELFF
.	TRBV19	TRBJ2-7	few	TGTGCCAGTAGTAGGCTGCAGGGTATGGGCGAGCAGTACTTC	CASSRLQGMGEQYF
TRBD2	TRBV7-3	TRBJ2-6	few	TGTGCCAGCAGCAGTAGACTAGCGGGAGGGAGGAATACTGGGGCCAACGTCCTGACTTTC	CASSSRLAGGRNTGANVLTF
.	TRBV7-9	TRBJ2-5	few	TGTGCCAGCAGCGCTCGAGGGGCCAGCCACCAAGAGACCCAGTACTTC	CASSARGASHQETQYF
.	TRBV20-1	TRBJ2-5	.	TGCAGTGCTTCGACGGACCAAGAGACCCAGTACTTC	CSASTDQETQYF
.	TRBV20-1	TRBJ1-2	.	TGCAGTGCTAGAGTCCGGGTCCATCGGTATGGCTACACCTTC	CSARVRVHRYGYTF
.	TRBV7-9	TRBJ2-5	few	TGTGCCAGCAGCCCCAGAGGCCGTATGACACAAGAGACCCAGTACTTC	CASSPRGRMTQETQYF
TRBD2	TRBV6-4	TRBJ2-3	medium-sized	TGTGCCAGCAGTGAGGGGCGGGAGGTGACGGATACGCAGTATTTT	CASSEGREVTDTQYF
TRBD2	TRBV20-1	TRBJ2-3	.	TGCAGTGCCAACGCCCCTGGAGGCGGGAGAGATACGCAGTATTTT	CSANAPGGGRDTQYF
TRBD2	TRBV6-2/TRBV6-3	TRBJ2-1	few	TGTGCCAGCAGCACTGGGACTAGCGGGAGGAATGAGCAGTTCTTC	CASSTGTSGRNEQFF
TRBD2	TRBV20-1	TRBJ2-7	.	TGCAGTGCTAAGCGGGGATACGAGCAGTACTTC	CSAKRGYEQYF
.	TRBV20-1	TRBJ2-7	few	TGCAGTGCTAGTGGCCCGAACTACGAGCAGTACTTC	CSASGPNYEQYF
.	TRBV2	TRBJ2-5	.	TGTGCCAGCGAGGGTGGGAGAGCGGAGACCCAGTACTTC	CASEGGRAETQYF
TRBD2	TRBV10-3	TRBJ2-2	few	TGTGCCATCAGTGAGTCCCTAGCGGGAGCAGACGGGGAGCTGTTTTTT	CAISESLAGADGELFF
.	TRBV20-1	TRBJ1-4	.	TGCAGTGCCTCAAATGAAAAACTGTTTTTT	CSASNEKLFF
.	TRBV12-3/TRBV12-4	TRBJ1-1	.	TGTGCCAGCAGTTTAGGGGGATGGGGAGTGAACACTGAAGCTTTCTTT	CASSLGGWGVNTEAFF
.	TRBV7-9	TRBJ2-7	few	TGTGCCAGCAGCTTAGTTAGGGATAACGAGCAGTACTTC	CASSLVRDNEQYF
.	TRBV7-2	TRBJ2-3	once	TGTGCCAGCAGCCCATCCCATGGGTCGACGCAGTATTTT	CASSPSHGSTQYF
.	TRBV28	TRBJ1-2	.	TGTGCCAGCAGTTTAAGGTTGAGGGCGATATCCTATGGCTACACCTTC	CASSLRLRAISYGYTF
.	TRBV20-1	TRBJ2-3	.	TGCAGTGCTAGAGATCCCAGTAGTGGGTCAGATACGCAGTATTTT	CSARDPSSGSDTQYF
TRBD2	TRBV10-1	TRBJ2-3	.	TGCGCCAGCAGTGAGGTAGCGGGGTCCCCCGATACGCAGTATTTT	CASSEVAGSPDTQYF
.	TRBV21-1	TRBJ2-5	.	TGTGCCAGCTTTAGCAAGGGACAGACGATCCAAGAGACCCAGTACTTC	CASFSKGQTIQETQYF
.	TRBV20-1	TRBJ2-3	.	TGCAGTGCCACTAGGTCGGCAGATACGCAGTATTTT	CSATRSADTQYF
TRBD1	TRBV2	TRBJ1-2	.	TGTGCCAGCAGCCCGACCCGGGACAGGGAAAACTTC	CASSPTRDRENF
TRBD1	TRBV18	TRBJ2-5	.	TGTGCCAGCTCACCATACAGGGGGCAAGAGACCCAGTACTTC	CASSPYRGQETQYF
TRBD2	TRBV20-1	TRBJ2-1	.	TGCAGTGCTAGTAAGGCGGGAGCCCCATACAATGAGCAGTTCTTC	CSASKAGAPYNEQFF
.	TRBV5-1	TRBJ2-5	.	TGCGCCAGCAGCTTGGTTCTAGCACAAGAGACCCAGTACTTC	CASSLVLAQETQYF
TRBD2	TRBV20-1	TRBJ2-1	few	TGCAGTGCCAGCAGGACTAGCACTAACAATGAGCAGTTCTTC	CSASRTSTNNEQFF
.	TRBV24-1	TRBJ2-5	few	TGTGCCACCAGTGATAAGGCACGAGAGACCCAGTACTTC	CATSDKARETQYF